Here is one T cell receptor beta chain with its context. Antigen: not known. As handled by the study authors: A classifier for distant metastasis in papillary thyroid cancer was constructed using CDR3 differences observed across clinicopathological groups. With MiXCR, TCRdb called clones anew from the PCR reads. The V and J calls were not made by the authors but by TCRdb's processing. This sample carries some 8,000 clones, 20% to 30% of them seen once, and the ten largest clones take under 30%. The CDR3 covers 15 residues. Germline values: CDR1 ENHRY, CDR2 SYGVKD. None of the patients had undergone any treatment ahead of thyroid surgery. The data stem from a study of metastatic and nonmetastatic thyroid tumors. Study at large: Repertoires were compared across blood and tumor or nodule tissue from malignant and benign thyroid patients.

The study's findings and limits: Reported TCR beta diversity, measured in blood and tumor, was significantly higher for malignant thyroid tumors than for benign nodules.

V is TRBV10-3 and J is TRBJ1-2; no reliable D call. The receptor comes from a female donor with papillary thyroid cancer or a benign thyroid nodule (not recorded which). Some clones in this sample may be carry-over from other donors' samples. Material for sequencing was tumor tissue. The CDR3 region has the DNA TGTCCCAGCAGCAGAGACCGGGATTATAACTATGGCTACACCTTC. Translation gives CPSSRDRDYNYGYTF.